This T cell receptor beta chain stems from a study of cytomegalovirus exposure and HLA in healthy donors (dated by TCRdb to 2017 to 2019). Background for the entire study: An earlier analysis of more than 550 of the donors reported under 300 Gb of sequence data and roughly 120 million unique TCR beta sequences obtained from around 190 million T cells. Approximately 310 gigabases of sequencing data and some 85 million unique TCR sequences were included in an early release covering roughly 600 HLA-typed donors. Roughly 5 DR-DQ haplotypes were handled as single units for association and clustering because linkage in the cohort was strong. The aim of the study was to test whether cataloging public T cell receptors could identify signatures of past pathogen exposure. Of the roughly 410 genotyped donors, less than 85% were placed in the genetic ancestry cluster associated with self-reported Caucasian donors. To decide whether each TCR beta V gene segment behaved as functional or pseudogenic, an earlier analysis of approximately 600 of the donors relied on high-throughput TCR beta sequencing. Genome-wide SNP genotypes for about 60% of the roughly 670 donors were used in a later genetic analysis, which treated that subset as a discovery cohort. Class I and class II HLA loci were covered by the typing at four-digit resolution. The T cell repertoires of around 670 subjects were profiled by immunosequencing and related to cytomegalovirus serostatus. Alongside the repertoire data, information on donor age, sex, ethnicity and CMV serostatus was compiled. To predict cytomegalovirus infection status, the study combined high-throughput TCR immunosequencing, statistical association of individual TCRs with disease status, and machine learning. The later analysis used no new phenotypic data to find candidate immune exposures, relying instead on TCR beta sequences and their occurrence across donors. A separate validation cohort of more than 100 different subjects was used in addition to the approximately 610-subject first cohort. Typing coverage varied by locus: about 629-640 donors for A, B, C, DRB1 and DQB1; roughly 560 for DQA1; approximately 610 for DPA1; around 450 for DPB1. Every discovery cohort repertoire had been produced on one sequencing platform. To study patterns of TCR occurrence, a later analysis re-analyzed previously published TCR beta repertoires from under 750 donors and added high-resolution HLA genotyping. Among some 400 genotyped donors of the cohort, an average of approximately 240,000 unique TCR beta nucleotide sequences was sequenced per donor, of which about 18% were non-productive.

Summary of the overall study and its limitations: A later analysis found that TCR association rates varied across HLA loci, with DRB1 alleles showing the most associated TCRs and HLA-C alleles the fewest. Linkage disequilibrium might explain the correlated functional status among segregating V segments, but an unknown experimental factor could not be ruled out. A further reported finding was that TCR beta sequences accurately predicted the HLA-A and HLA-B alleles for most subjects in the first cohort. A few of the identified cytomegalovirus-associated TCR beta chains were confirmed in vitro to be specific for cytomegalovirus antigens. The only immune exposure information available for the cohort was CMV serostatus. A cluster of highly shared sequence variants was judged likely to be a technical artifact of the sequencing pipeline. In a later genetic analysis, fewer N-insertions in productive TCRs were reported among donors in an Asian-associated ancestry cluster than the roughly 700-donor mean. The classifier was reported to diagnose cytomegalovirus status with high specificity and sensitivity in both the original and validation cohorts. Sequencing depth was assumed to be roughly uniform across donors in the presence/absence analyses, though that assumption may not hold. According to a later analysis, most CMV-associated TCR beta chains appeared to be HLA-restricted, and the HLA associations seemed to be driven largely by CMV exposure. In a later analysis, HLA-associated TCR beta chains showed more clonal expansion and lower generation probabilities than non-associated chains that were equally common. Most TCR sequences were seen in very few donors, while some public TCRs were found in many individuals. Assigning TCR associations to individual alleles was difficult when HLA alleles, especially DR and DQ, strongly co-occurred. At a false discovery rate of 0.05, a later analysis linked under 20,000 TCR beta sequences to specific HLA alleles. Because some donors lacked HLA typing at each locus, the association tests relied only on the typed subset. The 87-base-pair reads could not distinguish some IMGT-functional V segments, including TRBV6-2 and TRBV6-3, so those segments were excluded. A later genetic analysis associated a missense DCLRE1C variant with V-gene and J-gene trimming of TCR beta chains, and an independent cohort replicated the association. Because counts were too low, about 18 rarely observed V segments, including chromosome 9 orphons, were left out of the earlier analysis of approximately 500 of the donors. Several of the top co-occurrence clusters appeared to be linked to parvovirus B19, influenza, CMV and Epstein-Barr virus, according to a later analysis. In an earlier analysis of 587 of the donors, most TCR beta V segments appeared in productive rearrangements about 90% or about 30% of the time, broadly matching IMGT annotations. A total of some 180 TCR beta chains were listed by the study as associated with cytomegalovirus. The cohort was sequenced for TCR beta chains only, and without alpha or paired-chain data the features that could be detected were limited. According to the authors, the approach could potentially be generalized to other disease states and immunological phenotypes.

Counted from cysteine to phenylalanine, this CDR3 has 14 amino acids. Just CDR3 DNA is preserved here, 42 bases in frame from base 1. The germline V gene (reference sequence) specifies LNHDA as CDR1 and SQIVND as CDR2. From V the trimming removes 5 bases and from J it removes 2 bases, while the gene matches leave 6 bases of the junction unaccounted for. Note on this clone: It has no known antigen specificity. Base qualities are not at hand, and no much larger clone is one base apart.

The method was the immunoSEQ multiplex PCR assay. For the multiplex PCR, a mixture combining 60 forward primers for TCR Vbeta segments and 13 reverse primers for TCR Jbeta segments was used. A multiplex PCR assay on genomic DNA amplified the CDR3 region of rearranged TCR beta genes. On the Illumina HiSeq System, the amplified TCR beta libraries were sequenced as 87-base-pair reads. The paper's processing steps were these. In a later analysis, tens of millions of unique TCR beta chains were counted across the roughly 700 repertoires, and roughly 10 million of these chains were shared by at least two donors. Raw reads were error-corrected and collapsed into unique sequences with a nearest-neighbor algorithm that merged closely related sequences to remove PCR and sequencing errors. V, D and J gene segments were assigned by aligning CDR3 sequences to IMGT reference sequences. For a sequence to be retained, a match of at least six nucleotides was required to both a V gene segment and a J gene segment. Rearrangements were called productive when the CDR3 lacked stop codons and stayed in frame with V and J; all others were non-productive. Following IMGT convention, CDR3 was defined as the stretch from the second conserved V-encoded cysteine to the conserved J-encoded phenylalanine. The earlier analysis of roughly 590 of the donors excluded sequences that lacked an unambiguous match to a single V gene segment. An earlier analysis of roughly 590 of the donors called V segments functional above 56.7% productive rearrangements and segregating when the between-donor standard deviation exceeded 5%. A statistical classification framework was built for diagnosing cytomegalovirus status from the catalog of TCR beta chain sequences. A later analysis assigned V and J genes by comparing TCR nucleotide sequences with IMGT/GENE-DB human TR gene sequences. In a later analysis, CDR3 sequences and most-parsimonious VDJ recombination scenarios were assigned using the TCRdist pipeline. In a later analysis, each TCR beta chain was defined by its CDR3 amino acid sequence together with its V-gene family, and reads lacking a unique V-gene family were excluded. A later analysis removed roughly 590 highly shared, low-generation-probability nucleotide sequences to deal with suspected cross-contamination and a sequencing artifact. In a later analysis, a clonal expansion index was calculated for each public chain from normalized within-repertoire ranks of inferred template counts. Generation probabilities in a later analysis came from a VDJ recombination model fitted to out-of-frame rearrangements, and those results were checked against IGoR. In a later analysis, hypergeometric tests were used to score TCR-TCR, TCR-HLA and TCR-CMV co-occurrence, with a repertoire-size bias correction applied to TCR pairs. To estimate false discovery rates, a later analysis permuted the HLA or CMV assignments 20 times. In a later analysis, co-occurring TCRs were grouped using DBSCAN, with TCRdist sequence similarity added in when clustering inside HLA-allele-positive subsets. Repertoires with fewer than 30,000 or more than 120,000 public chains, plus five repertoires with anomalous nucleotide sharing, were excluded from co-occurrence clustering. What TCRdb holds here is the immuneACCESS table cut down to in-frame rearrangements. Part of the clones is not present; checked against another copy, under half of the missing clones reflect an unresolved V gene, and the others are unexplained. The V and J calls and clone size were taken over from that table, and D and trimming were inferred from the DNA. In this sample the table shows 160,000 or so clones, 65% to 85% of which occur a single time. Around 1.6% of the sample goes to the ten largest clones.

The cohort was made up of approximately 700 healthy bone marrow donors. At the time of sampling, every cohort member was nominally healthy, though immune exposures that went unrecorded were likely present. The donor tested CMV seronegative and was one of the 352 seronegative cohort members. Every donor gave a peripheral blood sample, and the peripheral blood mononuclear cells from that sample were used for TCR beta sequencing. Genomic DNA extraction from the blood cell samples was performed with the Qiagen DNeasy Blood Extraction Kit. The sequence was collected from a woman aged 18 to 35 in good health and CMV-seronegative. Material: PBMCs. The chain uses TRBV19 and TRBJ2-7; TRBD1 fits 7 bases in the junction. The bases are TGTGCCAGTAGTGCGTACAGGGGAACCTACGAGCAGTACTTC. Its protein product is CASSAYRGTYEQYF.